This T cell receptor beta chain was sequenced during a study of OX40 agonist ivuxolimab in advanced cancers. Study-wide context: Patients got intravenous ivuxolimab at 0.01 to 10 mg/kg every 2 weeks. Three patients, one with hepatocellular carcinoma and two with cutaneous melanoma, responded partially.

Germline V gene data show CDR1 as SGHTA and CDR2 as FQGNSA. J lost 7 bases, V lost 1 base, and 8 bases had no gene match. CDR3 length: 15 amino acids. Produced via immunoSEQ multiplex PCR; TCRdb's table is partial and in-frame only. The sample holds some 96,000 clones, approximately 89% seen once. This clonotype originated in an adult with an advanced solid tumor such as melanoma, head and neck, liver or kidney cancer. The chain joins TRBV7-2 to TRBJ2-7; 9 bases line up with TRBD2. The specimen comprised CD4+ or CD8+ T cells sorted from blood, sampled in a trial of the OX40 agonist ivuxolimab. The CDR3 DNA follows: TGTGCCAGCAGCTTAGGCGGCGGGAGGGCGGGAGAGCAGTACTTC. It translates to CASSLGGGRAGEQYF. Filled out from reference TRBV7-2 and TRBJ2-7, the complete variable domain reads GAGVSQSPSNKVTEKGKDVELRCDPISGHTALYWYRQSLGQGLEFLIYFQGNSAPDKSGLPSDRFSAERTGGSVSTLTIQRTQQEDSAVYLCASSLGGGRAGEQYFGPGTRLTVT.